This T cell receptor beta chain is drawn from a study of CD8+CD57+ T cells in acquired aplastic anemia. For the study at large: Recorded DNA amounts for sorted CD4+ and CD8+ cells had an average of around 3.4 ug.

Study-wide results and caveats: The study identified around 28 CD8+ CDR3 sequences shared by patients and controls.

To note about this clonotype: Its antigen is not identified.

Using genomic DNA as the template, TCR beta VDJ and CDR3 profiling was carried out. MiXCR was run by TCRdb on the reads, yielding one entry per CDR3 protein. The sample includes hundreds of thousands of distinct CDR3 sequences, 55% to 70% of them seen just once. This receptor was obtained from a human donor in good health, serving as a control. Material for sequencing was sorted CD4+, CD8+, or CD8+CD57+ T cells (not recorded which) from PBMCs.

The CDR3 loop is CSARQGRADTEAFF. Written as DNA, the CDR3 is TGCAGCGCTCGCCAGGGGAGGGCAGATACTGAAGCTTTCTTT. The V gene is TRBV20-1, the J gene TRBJ1-1, with D perhaps TRBD1 (6 bases). Germline CDR1 and CDR2: DFQATT and SNEGSKA (reference sequence). This CDR3 has 14 residues.